One and the same sample provided the 20 T cell receptor beta chains below, sequenced in a study of cytomegalovirus exposure and HLA in healthy donors (dated by TCRdb to 2016 to 2017). Library preparation employed the immunoSEQ multiplex PCR assay. For the multiplex PCR, a mixture combining 60 forward primers for TCR Vbeta segments and 13 reverse primers for TCR Jbeta segments was used. TCRdb stores this immuneACCESS table with in-frame sequences only. Part of the clones is absent; in the studies checked, under half of the shortfall reflects unresolved V genes, and no reason is known for the rest. A total of 100,000 to 150,000 clones appear in this sample, 81% of them only once. The top ten clones comprise approximately 1.1% of the sample. Sequencing input: PBMCs. The receptors shown here come from a woman aged 25 to 39 in good health and CMV-seronegative.

This chain connects TRBV30 to TRBJ2-5; D is unclear. Between the trimmed V and J ends, which lost 2 bases and 9 bases, there was a span of 10 bases. CDR3 size: 11 residues. Germline V lookup: CDR1 GTSNPN, CDR2 SVGIG (reference sequence). This CDR3 reads CAWSPARAQYF. CDR3 DNA: TGTGCCTGGAGTCCGGCCCGGGCCCAGTACTTC.

The chain links TRBV4-1 to TRBJ2-7, with D uncertain. V lost 4 bases and J 6 bases, leaving 10 bases between the germline ends. This CDR3 spans 12 amino acids. Germline CDR1 MGHRA, CDR2 YSYEKL. The CDR3: CASSRPPGEQYF. CDR3 coding DNA: TGCGCCAGCAGCCGCCCACCGGGCGAGCAGTACTTC.

This clone was detected once. The rearrangement links TRBV5-3 to TRBJ2-7, with 7 bases aligning to TRBD2. Being an ORF, TRBV5-3 has a function that is uncertain. V lost 0 bases and J lost 6; bases outside the gene matches: 15. This CDR3 has 17 residues. CDR3 sequence (DNA): TGTGCCAGAAGCTTGGCGGCTCTGGCGGGAGAGGAGGGCGAGCAGTACTTC. Encoded protein: CARSLAALAGEEGEQYF.

This sequence joins TRBV30 and TRBJ2-7; 8 positions match TRBD1. The J segment lost 6 bases and the V segment lost 3 bases, leaving 7 bases of the junction unmatched. The CDR3 contains 13 residues. Germline V gene sequence: CDR1 GTSNPN, CDR2 SVGIG (reference sequence). CDR3 amino acids: CAWRGTGKREQYF. The DNA for the CDR3 is TGTGCCTGGAGAGGGACAGGCAAGCGCGAGCAGTACTTC.

This sequence joins TRBV7-6 and TRBJ2-5; D perhaps matches TRBD2 (6 bases). The CDR3 has 15 amino acids. CDR1 SGHVS and CDR2 FNYEAQ come from the germline V gene. With 5 bases removed from V and 5 bases from J, the gap between germline ends came to 18 bases. The CDR3 DNA sequence: TGTGCCAGCAGCCCCCTTGGGGGAGGAGGGGAGACCCAGTACTTC. The encoded protein is CASSPLGGGGETQYF.

V usage is TRBV7-2 and J usage is TRBJ2-1; 10 nucleotides align to TRBD2. CDR1 and CDR2 from the germline V gene are SGHTA and FQGNSA. V shed 4 bases and J 7 bases; nucleotides not matched to a gene: 10. The CDR3 contains 16 residues. CDR3 in DNA: TGTGCCAGCAGCTCGCCTAGCGGGAGATCGAGTAATGAGCAGTTCTTC. Amino acids: CASSSPSGRSSNEQFF.

This clone has only one observation. This chain connects TRBV7-9 to TRBJ1-2, with D possibly TRBD1 on 5 matching bases. This CDR3 contains 14 residues. V was cut by 5 bases and J by 4 bases, with 14 bases left in between. CDR1 and CDR2 (germline): SEHNR, FQNEAQ (reference sequence). CDR3 sequence: CASSRTQGGYGYTF. In nucleotides, the CDR3 is TGTGCCAGCAGCCGCACCCAGGGAGGCTATGGCTACACCTTC.

This clone appeared a single time. This sequence joins TRBV4-1 and TRBJ2-3; 9 bases match TRBD2. V lost 5 bases and J lost 0; bases outside the gene matches: 6. Germline V CDR1 and CDR2: MGHRA, YSYEKL. The length of the CDR3 is 16 residues. Here the CDR3 reads CASSLLSGGSTDTQYF. Here the CDR3 DNA reads TGCGCCAGCAGCTTGCTTAGCGGGGGTAGCACAGATACGCAGTATTTT.

The V and J genes are TRBV10-2 and TRBJ2-3; 7 nucleotides line up with TRBD1. CDR3 length: 12 amino acids. The V segment lost 7 bases and the J segment 7 bases; nucleotides outside the gene matches: 5. Germline V gives CDR1 WSHSY, CDR2 SAAADI. CDR3 sequence reads: CASISQGNTQYF. The CDR3 DNA reads TGCGCCAGCATCTCACAGGGGAATACGCAGTATTTT.

The chain employs TRBV7-6 and TRBJ2-1; D uncertain. The CDR3 is 16 residues long. Trimming took 2 bases from V and 1 from J, leaving 12 bases between them. Germline assignment: CDR1 SGHVS and CDR2 FNYEAQ. The CDR3 DNA follows: TGTGCCAGCAGCTTAATCCTAGGTGGATCCTACAATGAGCAGTTCTTC. Protein: CASSLILGGSYNEQFF.

CDR3 sequence (DNA): TGTGCCAATACAGAAAAAACCTCTGGGGCCAACGTCCTGACTTTC. Its translation: CANTEKTSGANVLTF. This chain uses TRBV2 with TRBJ2-6; D not resolved. Germline-derived CDR1 and CDR2 are SNHLY and FYNNEI. The V end lost 10 bases, the J end lost 0 bases, and 13 bases lay between the germline ends. The CDR3 runs to 15 residues.

The V gene is TRBV19, the J gene TRBJ2-5, with D unclear. The DNA end is a closer match to TRBJ2-7, so the J assignment may be wrong. In germline, CDR1 is LNHDA, CDR2 SQIVND (reference sequence). The CDR3 consists of 11 residues. The CDR3 region is CASSDSYEQYF. CDR3 DNA: TGTGCCAGTAGTGATTCGTACGAGCAGTACTTC.

The chain joins TRBV11-2 to TRBJ2-5; 8 nucleotides agree with TRBD2. The better agreement between TRBJ2-7 and the DNA end casts doubt on the J call. Germline CDR1 is SGHAT and CDR2 is FQNNGV. This CDR3 region has 15 residues. The CDR3 sequence: CASRQGLDEYYEQYF. The CDR3 DNA is TGTGCCAGCAGGCAGGGACTAGATGAATACTACGAGCAGTACTTC.

V is TRBV5-1 and J is TRBJ1-5, with TRBD1 as a possible D gene (5 bases). V lost 3 bases and J lost 5, with 12 bases in between. CDR3 length: 14 amino acids. Germline loops: CDR1 SGHRS, CDR2 YFSETQ. CDR3 loop: CASSSRDSDQPQHF. The CDR3 nucleotides are TGCGCCAGCAGCTCCCGGGACTCCGATCAGCCCCAGCATTTT.

V usage is TRBV19 and J usage is TRBJ1-2, with 8 nucleotides matching TRBD1. J gave up 5 bases and V 10 bases, and 12 bases lay outside the gene matches. The CDR3 totals 14 residues. Germline V lookup: CDR1 LNHDA, CDR2 SQIVND (reference sequence). Written as DNA, the CDR3 is TGTGCCACACACCCGGGACAGGCCTTTTATGGCTACACCTTC. This encodes CATHPGQAFYGYTF.

For the CDR3, the DNA is TGTGCCAGTAGTAATTCGAAAAACGGACAGTACTATGGCTACACCTTC. Protein: CASSNSKNGQYYGYTF. The rearrangement joins TRBV19 to TRBJ1-2, with a possible D match to TRBD1 (6 bases). This CDR3 contains 16 residues. The germline V and J ends were trimmed by 4 bases and 3 bases, with 18 bases remaining between them. Looked up from germline, CDR1 is LNHDA and CDR2 is SQIVND (reference sequence).

The rearrangement uses TRBV4-1 and TRBJ2-5, with D tentatively TRBD2 (6 bases). The ends were cut back, 2 bases at V and 1 base at J, with 14 bases in the middle. The CDR3 has 16 residues. Germline assignment: CDR1 MGHRA and CDR2 YSYEKL. The CDR3 sequence is CASSQYRGGSQETQYF. CDR3 coding DNA: TGCGCCAGCAGCCAATACCGTGGGGGGAGCCAAGAGACCCAGTACTTC.

V and J are TRBV4-3 and TRBJ2-3; 14 positions match TRBD2. Germline V gene sequence: CDR1 LGHNA, CDR2 YSLEER. The CDR3 runs 17 residues. V lost 3 bases and J lost 4; bases outside the gene matches: 6. The CDR3 DNA follows: TGCGCCAGCAGCCACAAGGGACTAGCGGGAGAAGCAGATACGCAGTATTTT. It translates to CASSHKGLAGEADTQYF.

This clone appeared once. This chain links TRBV19 with TRBJ1-3; no clear D gene. This CDR3 contains 15 residues. V was pared by 7 bases and J by 0 bases, with 13 bases between. Germline CDR1 and CDR2: LNHDA and SQIVND (reference sequence). The DNA for the CDR3 is TGTGCCAGTACCCCAGTCTCCAGCTCTGGAAACACCATATATTTT. Translating gives CASTPVSSSGNTIYF.

The chain carries TRBV5-4 and TRBJ2-7; 16 positions agree with TRBD2. The CDR3 totals 18 residues. The J segment lost 3 bases and the V segment lost 4 bases, leaving 10 bases of the junction unmatched. Germline-derived CDR1 and CDR2 are SGHNT and YYREEE (reference sequence). The CDR3 bases are TGTGCCAGCAGCCCACCAGGGACTAGCGGGAGGGCCATCTACGAGCAGTACTTC. This sequence encodes CASSPPGTSGRAIYEQYF.